This paragraph reports one TCR beta chain. Its antigen is undetermined. The assay was immunoSEQ multiplex PCR, and TCRdb's table has in-frame clones only and misses some. The sample contains about 130,000 clones, around 90% of which appear only once. The CDR3 contains 14 residues. CDR1 and CDR2 from the germline V gene are LNHNV and YYDKDF (reference sequence). V was trimmed by 0 bases and J by 3 bases, leaving 6 bases between them. The data were taken from a study of radiation and T cells in renal cell carcinoma. Notes on the study in general: Top tumor clonotypes rose in blood 2 weeks post-radiation, then contracted. Baseline intratumoral clonotype presence is unknown without pretreatment biopsies.

This sample's time point: blood 2 weeks post-SBRT. Treatment noted: 15 Gy SBRT to primary tumor, nephrectomy 4 weeks later. The patient's renal cell carcinoma had clear cell pathology. Sequencing was performed on blood, taken from a patient whose treatment included radiotherapy and nephrectomy. The sequence derives from a woman in her seventies with renal cell carcinoma. This chain links TRBV15 with TRBJ1-5; D is uncertain. CDR3 nucleotides: TGTGCCACCAGCAGAGAGCGCCCCAATCAGCCCCAGCATTTT. Its translation is CATSRERPNQPQHF. Supplemented by reference TRBV15 and TRBJ1-5, the full variable domain reads DAMVIQNPRYQVTQFGKPVTLSCSQTLNHNVMYWYQQKSSQAPKLLFHYYDKDFNNEADTPDNFQSRRPNTSFCFLDIRSPGLGDTAMYLCATSRERPNQPQHFGDGTRLSIL.